A single sample is the source of the 2 T cell receptor beta chains below, sequenced in a study of shared clonotypes between healthy human individuals. Using immunoSEQ multiplex PCR, the repertoire was profiled, and TCRdb retains in-frame clones only, with some absent. The data show approximately 110,000 clones, about 63% seen once. Sequenced: memory CD8+ T cells sorted from blood. The subset: CD45RO+ cells pooled with CCR7-negative TemRA cells. Every receptor here comes from a woman in her 30s in good health.

The chain has TRBV7-2 and TRBJ2-5, with D possibly matching TRBD2 (6 bases). V dropped 3 bases and J dropped 2 bases, with 10 bases sitting between them. Germline V CDR1 and CDR2: SGHTA, FQGNSA. This CDR3 is built from 14 residues. The CDR3 spells CASSFGTFQETQYF. The CDR3 region has the DNA TGTGCCAGCAGCTTTGGGACTTTTCAAGAGACCCAGTACTTC.

The chain uses TRBV28 and TRBJ2-3; 9 bases agree with TRBD2. The CDR3 is 14 amino acids. With V trimmed by 6 bases and J by 7 bases, 8 bases remained unmatched. From germline, CDR1 is MDHEN and CDR2 SYDVKM. In nucleotides, the CDR3 is TGTGCCAGCAGGTCGAGGACTAGCGTCTATACGCAGTATTTT. It yields the protein CASRSRTSVYTQYF.